Below are 28 T cell receptor beta chains sequenced from a single sample in a study of regulatory and conventional T cells in RAG deficiency. Conventional CD4+ T cells were sorted from blood as CD25-low CD127-high cells. This table comes from immunoSEQ multiplex PCR, and its TCRdb copy is limited to in-frame clones, with some not included. The sample lists 20,000 to 25,000 clones, around 95% occurring once. This sample also appeared in a second study, on regulatory T cells. That study adds: Primers: 52 TRBV forward and 13 TRBJ reverse.

The sample consisted of CD25- CD4+ T cells sorted from blood. The receptors come from a human donor in good health.

This chain uses TRBV30 with TRBJ2-3, with 8 nucleotides matching TRBD2. This CDR3 is built from 12 residues. V gave up 6 bases and J gave up 6 bases; unmatched junction bases: 5. Germline V gene sequence: CDR1 GTSNPN, CDR2 SVGIG (reference sequence). In DNA, the CDR3 is TGTGCCTGCAGCCCGGGGGGGGATACGCAGTATTTT. As protein: CACSPGGDTQYF.

This rearrangement joins TRBV14 to TRBJ1-1, with unresolved D. Between the trimmed V and J ends, which lost 4 bases and 12 bases, there was a span of 12 bases. The CDR3 sequence is 11 residues long. Germline CDR1 SGHDN, CDR2 FVKESK. The CDR3 loop is CASSLAVRSFF. The CDR3 coding sequence is TGTGCCAGCAGCCTAGCGGTGAGATCTTTCTTT.

V usage is TRBV18 and J usage is TRBJ1-1; TRBD1 matches at 8 bases. V shed 3 bases and J 5 bases; nucleotides not matched to a gene: 5. The CDR3 extends over 14 amino acids. Per germline, CDR1 KGHSH and CDR2 LQKENI. The CDR3, as DNA: TGTGCCAGCTCACCCGGACAGGGAGGAACTGAAGCTTTCTTT. Translated, it gives CASSPGQGGTEAFF.

CDR3 protein: CASSPGGSNTEAFF. The CDR3 coding sequence is TGTGCCAGCAGCCCTGGGGGGAGTAACACTGAAGCTTTCTTT. The chain employs TRBV4-2 and TRBJ1-1; D is perhaps TRBD1 (5 bases). The CDR3 is 14 residues long. Deletions cut 4 bases from V and 2 bases from J, with 11 bases between. CDR1 LGHNA and CDR2 YNFKEQ come from the germline V gene.

The rearrangement joins TRBV19 to TRBJ2-7; 10 bases fit TRBD2. CDR3 length equals 15 residues. J lost 3 bases, V lost 5 bases, and 7 bases had no gene match. Germline-derived CDR1 and CDR2 are LNHDA and SQIVND (reference sequence). In DNA form, the CDR3 reads TGTGCCAGTAGTTTCGGACTAGCGGAGTACTACGAGCAGTACTTC. Its translation is CASSFGLAEYYEQYF.

J is TRBJ1-1 and V is TRBV5-1; TRBD1 is a possible D gene (6 bases). The germline V and J ends were trimmed by 5 bases and 0 bases, with 14 bases remaining between them. Germline assignment: CDR1 SGHRS and CDR2 YFSETQ. This CDR3 has 15 amino acids. The CDR3 reads CASSPVRGVNTEAFF. CDR3 DNA: TGCGCCAGCAGTCCGGTCAGGGGCGTGAACACTGAAGCTTTCTTT.

The chain links TRBV25-1 to TRBJ2-1, with D perhaps matching TRBD1 (5 bases). Germline V gene lookup returns CDR1 MGHDK and CDR2 SYGVNS. The CDR3 totals 15 residues. V was clipped by 5 bases and J by 6 bases, with 17 bases between them. The CDR3 reads CASSSRQGISNEQFF. Written as DNA, the CDR3 is TGTGCCAGCAGTTCGCGGCAGGGAATTAGCAATGAGCAGTTCTTC.

The gene calls are TRBV29-1 and TRBJ1-2; the D is unclear. V lost 7 bases, J lost 8 bases, and 20 bases lay in between. Germline CDR1 is SQVTM and CDR2 is ANQGSEA. The CDR3 loop spans 13 amino acids. CDR3: CSAAQSVSGGYTF. CDR3 bases: TGCAGCGCCGCCCAGTCGGTCAGCGGGGGCTACACCTTC.

This chain uses TRBV11-3 with TRBJ2-5; D gene uncertain. The CDR3 is 12 amino acids. Germline lookup yields CDR1 SGHNT and CDR2 YENEEA. Trimming left V 1 base short and J 4 bases short, with 4 bases between. CDR3 coding DNA: TGTGCCAGCAGCTTAGTCGGAGAGACCCAGTACTTC. This encodes CASSLVGETQYF. The full variable domain, completed using reference TRBV11-3 and TRBJ2-5, is EAGVVQSPRYKIIEKKQPVAFWCNPISGHNTLYWYLQNLGQGPELLIRYENEEAVDDSQLPKDRFSAERLKGVDSTLKIQPAELGDSAVYLCASSLVGETQYFGPGTRLLVL.

J is TRBJ1-1 and V is TRBV11-1; possible D gene TRBD1, 6 bases. CDR1 is SGHAT, CDR2 FQDESV, per germline (reference sequence). V was pared by 1 base and J by 3 bases, with 12 bases between. The CDR3 covers 15 residues. CDR3 sequence (DNA): TGTGCCAGCAGCTTAGGAGCCCCAGGGGACACTGAAGCTTTCTTT. This encodes CASSLGAPGDTEAFF.

The gene calls are TRBV19 and TRBJ2-2; 9 positions agree with TRBD1. V dropped 9 bases and J dropped 3; count of bases not matched to a gene: 5. From germline, CDR1 is LNHDA and CDR2 SQIVND (reference sequence). This CDR3 is built from 14 residues. This CDR3 reads CASAGTGYTGELFF. CDR3 in DNA: TGTGCCAGCGCCGGGACAGGGTACACCGGGGAGCTGTTTTTT.

This sequence joins TRBV5-1 and TRBJ2-7; 7 nucleotides align to TRBD1. Germline CDR1 reads SGHRS; CDR2 reads YFSETQ. V lost 4 bases, J lost 7 bases, and 11 bases stayed unmatched. The CDR3 consists of 14 residues. In DNA, the CDR3 is TGCGCCAGCAGCCTAGGGACAGCTACAGGGGAGCAGTACTTC. Protein: CASSLGTATGEQYF.

The chain combines TRBV19 with TRBJ1-5, with 7 bases lining up with TRBD1. With V trimmed by 4 bases and J by 3 bases, 6 bases remained unmatched. The CDR3 has 15 amino acids. Per germline, CDR1 LNHDA and CDR2 SQIVND (reference sequence). Here the CDR3 reads CASSTGQVLNQPQHF. The CDR3 DNA is TGTGCCAGTAGTACAGGACAGGTACTCAATCAGCCCCAGCATTTT.

V is TRBV19 and J is TRBJ2-7, with TRBD1 matching over 9 bases. The V segment lost 9 bases and the J segment 0 bases; nucleotides outside the gene matches: 18. This CDR3 spans 18 amino acids. Germline loops: CDR1 LNHDA, CDR2 SQIVND (reference sequence). CDR3 amino acids: CASAKRGTGTTVSYEQYF. DNA of the CDR3: TGTGCCAGCGCCAAGAGGGGGACAGGGACGACTGTCTCCTACGAGCAGTACTTC.

V gene TRBV10-2 combines with J gene TRBJ2-1; 7 nucleotides match TRBD1. This CDR3 is 13 amino acids long. J gave up 9 bases and V 5 bases, and 7 bases lay outside the gene matches. CDR1 WSHSY and CDR2 SAAADI come from the germline V gene. The CDR3 protein is CASSLTGLLEQFF. CDR3 sequence (DNA): TGCGCCAGCAGTTTGACAGGGCTTCTTGAGCAGTTCTTC.

This chain uses TRBV28 with TRBJ1-2, with TRBD1 identical over 9 bases. J was trimmed by 4 bases and V by 8 bases; bases with no gene match: 8. The CDR3 runs 14 residues. Germline-derived CDR1 and CDR2 are MDHEN and SYDVKM. The CDR3 coding sequence is TGTGCCAGCGCCAAGGGACAGGGTATCTATGGCTACACCTTC. Protein product: CASAKGQGIYGYTF.

The rearrangement joins TRBV25-1 to TRBJ2-3, with TRBD1 identical over 9 bases. V dropped 5 bases and J dropped 6; count of bases not matched to a gene: 6. Germline CDR1 and CDR2: MGHDK and SYGVNS. This CDR3 has 14 amino acids. The CDR3 region is CASSWTGAGDTQYF. The CDR3 DNA is TGTGCCAGCAGTTGGACAGGGGCAGGGGATACGCAGTATTTT.

The rearrangement joins TRBV4-3 to TRBJ1-2; the match to TRBD1 covers 9 bases. The CDR3 has 15 residues. Trimming at V came to 6 bases and at J to 4 bases, leaving 9 bases not matched to a gene. Looked up from germline, CDR1 is LGHNA and CDR2 is YSLEER. CDR3 in DNA: TGCGCCAGCAGACGGCTGGACAGGGGCCTCTATGGCTACACCTTC. Translation: CASRRLDRGLYGYTF.

This clone was picked up one time. This chain connects TRBV27 to TRBJ2-6; D may be TRBD1 (6 bases). V lost 5 bases to trimming and J lost 1 base, with 21 bases between them. The germline V gene encodes CDR1 MNHEY and CDR2 SMNVEV (reference sequence). The CDR3 is made up of 19 amino acids. CDR3 bases: TGTGCCAGCAGTATACATGGGCAGGGGATCAGATCTGGGGCCAACGTCCTGACTTTC. It yields the protein CASSIHGQGIRSGANVLTF.

V and J are TRBV7-6 and TRBJ2-7, with D tentatively TRBD1 (5 bases). V lost 1 base, J lost 2 bases, and 12 bases lay in between. This CDR3 comprises 15 residues. The germline V gene has CDR1 SGHVS and CDR2 FNYEAQ. The CDR3 DNA reads TGTGCCAGCAGCTTAGAAGTCAGGGCTACCTACGAGCAGTACTTC. Translating gives CASSLEVRATYEQYF. Full variable domain (outside the CDR3, taken from reference TRBV7-6 and TRBJ2-7): GAGVSQSPRYKVTKRGQDVALRCDPISGHVSLYWYRQALGQGPEFLTYFNYEAQQDKSGLPNDRFSAERPEGSISTLTIQRTEQRDSAMYRCASSLEVRATYEQYFGPGTRLTVT.

This clone was observed a single time. This CDR3 is CASSILHKASGGPYLGADTQYF. CDR3 nucleotide sequence: TGTGCCAGTAGTATCCTCCATAAGGCTAGCGGGGGCCCTTACTTAGGTGCAGATACGCAGTATTTT. The rearrangement joins TRBV19 to TRBJ2-3; 10 nucleotides match TRBD2. CDR3 length: 22 residues. The trim removed 3 bases at V and 4 bases at J, leaving 25 bases unmatched. Germline V CDR1 and CDR2: LNHDA, SQIVND (reference sequence). Variable domain in full (rest from reference TRBV19 and TRBJ2-3): DGGITQSPKYLFRKEGQNVTLSCEQNLNHDAMYWYRQDPGQGLRLIYYSQIVNDFQKGDIAEGYSVSREKKESFPLTVTSAQKNPTAFYLCASSILHKASGGPYLGADTQYFGPGTRLTVL.

The V and J genes are TRBV6-1 and TRBJ1-2; D is perhaps TRBD1 (6 bases). CDR1 is MNHNS, CDR2 SASEGT, per germline. V dropped 6 bases and J dropped 8 bases, with 22 bases sitting between them. The CDR3 has 15 amino acids. The CDR3 region is CASRAGGAATIGYTF. The CDR3 DNA is TGTGCCAGCAGGGCGGGGGGGGCAGCCACCATCGGCTACACCTTC.

The V call is TRBV4-1, the J call TRBJ2-2; D may be TRBD1 (5 bases). V was trimmed by 0 bases and J by 2 bases, leaving 10 bases between them. This CDR3 has 16 residues. Germline V gene sequence: CDR1 MGHRA, CDR2 YSYEKL. The CDR3 is CASSQETDFNTGELFF. CDR3 bases: TGCGCCAGCAGCCAAGAGACAGATTTCAACACCGGGGAGCTGTTTTTT.

CDR3 residues: CAWDRATSGNTIYF. In DNA form, the CDR3 reads TGTGCCTGGGACAGGGCAACCTCTGGAAACACCATATATTTT. V usage is TRBV30 and J usage is TRBJ1-3; 7 bases match TRBD1. The CDR3 extends over 14 amino acids. V dropped 5 bases and J dropped 0; count of bases not matched to a gene: 4. Germline loops: CDR1 GTSNPN, CDR2 SVGIG (reference sequence).

This clone was observed once. This chain uses TRBV2 with TRBJ1-5; TRBD1 might be the D (6 bases). Germline CDR1 SNHLY, CDR2 FYNNEI. This CDR3 contains 15 residues. Between the trimmed V and J ends, which lost 5 bases and 1 base, there was a span of 12 bases. CDR3 sequence: CASSLDSSSNQPQHF. The DNA of the CDR3 is TGTGCCAGCAGTCTGGACAGTTCAAGCAATCAGCCCCAGCATTTT.

The rearrangement links TRBV7-9 to TRBJ2-3; TRBD2 matches at 11 bases. V was pared by 5 bases and J by 5 bases, with 6 bases of the junction left unmatched. Germline assignment: CDR1 SEHNR and CDR2 FQNEAQ (reference sequence). The CDR3 runs to 15 residues. The CDR3 reads CASSPKTSGVDTQYF. DNA for the CDR3: TGTGCCAGCAGCCCCAAGACTAGCGGGGTAGATACGCAGTATTTT.

This clone was found once. V gene TRBV28 combines with J gene TRBJ2-1, with D possibly being TRBD2 (6 bases). The CDR3 runs 16 residues. The V gene's germline CDR1 is MDHEN and CDR2 SYDVKM. Trimming stripped 6 bases from V and 4 bases from J, with 19 bases between. This chain's CDR3 is CASSSSGADGYNEQFF. The CDR3 region has the DNA TGTGCCAGCAGCTCATCGGGAGCAGATGGGTACAATGAGCAGTTCTTC.

The chain recombines TRBV7-9 with TRBJ1-3, with 8 bases identical to TRBD1. Germline V gives CDR1 SEHNR, CDR2 FQNEAQ (reference sequence). Trimming at V came to 5 bases and at J to 0 bases, leaving 6 bases not matched to a gene. The CDR3 runs to 16 residues. CDR3 residues: CASSRGQGFSGNTIYF. As DNA, the CDR3 is TGTGCCAGCAGCCGTGGACAGGGATTCTCTGGAAACACCATATATTTT.